The rows below give T cell receptor beta chains drawn from one sample of a study of T cells during gluten challenge in celiac disease. MiXCR, run by TCRdb on the single-cell sequencing reads, gives a single entry per CDR3 protein. The sample yields about 190 distinct CDR3 sequences, about 39% seen once. Here the sequenced sample was gluten-specific CD4+ T cells sorted from the duodenum using tetramers, taken at baseline or on day 14 of gluten challenge (not recorded which). The source is a male donor with celiac disease. Both conserved end residues are part of each CDR3. Each record gives: clone size, CDR3 length, J gene, D gene, V gene, CDR3 DNA, CDR3 protein. D genes are given only for firm matches. A clone size is listed for some rows: how often the clone was seen (once, few, many), or a class if it is expanded.

-,15,TRBJ2-2,TRBD2,TRBV7-9,TGTGCCAGCAGCTCCGGCGGCGGGGGGACCGGGGAGCTGTTTTTT,CASSSGGGGTGELFF
-,16,TRBJ2-5,TRBD1,TRBV4-2,TGTGCCAGCAGCTTAACCGGGACAGGGGATGGAGAGACCCAGTACTTC,CASSLTGTGDGETQYF
few,13,TRBJ1-6,TRBD1,TRBV6-5,TGTGCCAGCTGGGACAGGGGGACTTCACCCCTCCACTTT,CASWDRGTSPLHF
large,15,TRBJ2-3,TRBD2,TRBV11-3,TGTGCCAGCAGCCGGGGCGGGGGGCTCACAGATACGCAGTATTTT,CASSRGGGLTDTQYF
-,16,TRBJ1-3,TRBD1,TRBV4-3,TGCGCCAGCAGCCGTCTCCCCGGGACAGGGGCGGACACCATATATTTT,CASSRLPGTGADTIYF
-,11,TRBJ1-2,-,TRBV3-1,TGTGCCAGCAGCCAAGGGGGCGGCTACACCTTC,CASSQGGGYTF
few,14,TRBJ2-1,-,TRBV9,TGTGCCAGCAGCGTAGGGGGGGTCTACAATGAGCAGTTCTTC,CASSVGGVYNEQFF
hyperexpanded,15,TRBJ1-4,-,TRBV5-5,TGTGCCAGCAGTCCCGCATCCACACAGGGAGAAAAACTGTTTTTT,CASSPASTQGEKLFF
few,14,TRBJ1-3,-,TRBV4-2,TGTGCCAGCAGCCAGCCCGGACCCGGAAACACCATATATTTT,CASSQPGPGNTIYF
-,17,TRBJ1-6,-,TRBV27,TGTGCCAGCAGCCCGCGGCCGGTGGGGGTAACTAATTCACCCCTCCACTTT,CASSPRPVGVTNSPLHF
few,15,TRBJ2-3,TRBD2,TRBV7-2,TGTGCCAGCAGCTTACGGTGGGGAGGGGCAGATACGCAGTATTTT,CASSLRWGGADTQYF
hyperexpanded,14,TRBJ1-1,-,TRBV7-2,TGTGCCAGCAGCTTCTCTGGGGGTATCACTGAAGCTTTCTTT,CASSFSGGITEAFF
many,13,TRBJ1-5,-,TRBV2,TGTGCCAGCAGTGAGCAGGGAAATCAGCCCCAGCATTTT,CASSEQGNQPQHF
medium-sized,15,TRBJ2-2,TRBD2,TRBV6-4,TGTGCCAGCAGTGACTCCTGGGGGGGCACCGGGGAGCTGTTTTTT,CASSDSWGGTGELFF
-,13,TRBJ1-5,-,TRBV12-3/TRBV12-4,TGTGCCAGCAGTTTGGGTCGCAATCAGCCCCAGCATTTT,CASSLGRNQPQHF
few,12,TRBJ1-2,-,TRBV29-1,TGCAGCGTCGAGGGGGGGGACTATGGCTACACCTTC,CSVEGGDYGYTF
medium-sized,15,TRBJ1-1,-,TRBV6-5,TGTGCCAGCAGGTCAACCTCACAGGGAAGAACTGAAGCTTTCTTT,CASRSTSQGRTEAFF
hyperexpanded,16,TRBJ2-7,-,TRBV5-4,TGTGCCAGCAGCCCGAGGGGGGGCCCCGCTGCCTACGAGCAGTACTTC,CASSPRGGPAAYEQYF
medium-sized,16,TRBJ1-4,TRBD1,TRBV12-3/TRBV12-4,TGTGCCAGCAGCCCAGCAGGGGGCTTGACTAATGAAAAACTGTTTTTT,CASSPAGGLTNEKLFF
large,16,TRBJ2-2,TRBD2,TRBV5-1,TGCGCCAGCAGCCTGGGACTAGCGGGGCGAACCGGGGAGCTGTTTTTT,CASSLGLAGRTGELFF
hyperexpanded,14,TRBJ1-6,TRBD1,TRBV7-3,TGTGCCAGCAGCCTGACAGGGTGGGATTCACCCCTCCACTTT,CASSLTGWDSPLHF
-,12,TRBJ2-5,-,TRBV5-1,TGCGCCAGCAGCTGGGAAGGGGAGACCCAGTACTTC,CASSWEGETQYF
few,15,TRBJ2-7,-,TRBV7-2,TGTGCCAGCAGCCAGCGGACGGGTGACCTATCCGAGCAGTACTTC,CASSQRTGDLSEQYF
-,14,TRBJ2-7,TRBD2,TRBV20-1,TGCAGTGCTGGGCCCGGGGGGGACACCTACGAGCAGTACTTC,CSAGPGGDTYEQYF
hyperexpanded,16,TRBJ1-1,TRBD1,TRBV19,TGTGCCAGTAGTGCCACAGGGGGCCAGATGAACACTGAAGCTTTCTTT,CASSATGGQMNTEAFF
-,17,TRBJ2-1,-,TRBV7-3,TGTGCCAGCAGCCCATTGGCAGGAGGACACCTTAGGAATGAGCAGTTCTTC,CASSPLAGGHLRNEQFF
hyperexpanded,17,TRBJ2-2,-,TRBV7-6,TGTGCCAGCAGCTTAGTTGGACTGAAGTGGGACACCGGGGAGCTGTTTTTT,CASSLVGLKWDTGELFF
hyperexpanded,13,TRBJ2-2,-,TRBV5-6,TGTGCCAGCAGCTTTGGGACCACCGGGGAGCTGTTTTTT,CASSFGTTGELFF
-,15,TRBJ2-3,-,TRBV7-2,TGTGCCAGCAGCTTAAGGGTGGGAGGCGCAGATACGCAGTATTTT,CASSLRVGGADTQYF
-,15,TRBJ2-3,TRBD2,TRBV7-3,TGTGCCAGCAGCTTACGTAGCGGGGGCACAGATACGCAGTATTTT,CASSLRSGGTDTQYF
large,13,TRBJ1-2,-,TRBV7-2,TGTGCCAGCAGCTTAAGAGGGAACTATGGCTACACCTTC,CASSLRGNYGYTF